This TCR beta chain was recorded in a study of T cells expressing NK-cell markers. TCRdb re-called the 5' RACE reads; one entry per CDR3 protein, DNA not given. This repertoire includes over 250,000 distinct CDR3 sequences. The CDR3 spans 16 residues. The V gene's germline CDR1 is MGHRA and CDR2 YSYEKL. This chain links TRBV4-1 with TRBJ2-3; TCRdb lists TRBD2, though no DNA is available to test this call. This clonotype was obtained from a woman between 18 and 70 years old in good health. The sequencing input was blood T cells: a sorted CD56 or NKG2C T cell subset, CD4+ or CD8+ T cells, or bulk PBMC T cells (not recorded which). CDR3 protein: CASSHPGRPLTDTQYF.